This TCR beta chain was sequenced for a study of regulatory T cells in long-lasting Graves disease. Study-wide context: It was over 5 years of antithyroid drugs, with positive TSH receptor antibodies, that meant persistent Graves' disease. Regarding the study as a whole: TCR diversity was lower in persistent than newly diagnosed Graves' disease.

Time point noted: persistent/refractory GD, antithyroid drugs over 5 years with positive TRAb. RNA from PBMCs was the source of the TCR library. As regards this clonotype: What it recognizes is unknown.

CDR3 regions were amplified by Arm-PCR using iRepertoire HTBI primers to build TCR beta libraries. Authors' methods: From all samples, identification returned some 13 TRBJ and under 75 TRBV segments. TCRdb re-called the multiplex PCR reads with MiXCR, one entry per CDR3 protein. The V and J calls here are based on TCRdb, not the publication. The sample contains 350,000 to 500,000 distinct CDR3 sequences, around 20% of which appear only once. This CDR3 has 14 residues. Germline V CDR1 and CDR2: KGHSH, LQKENI. V lost 3 bases, J lost 6 bases, and 3 bases stayed unmatched. The V call is TRBV18, the J call TRBJ2-1; 9 nucleotides agree with TRBD2. The source of this sequence is a female donor with Graves disease. The sample here was peripheral blood mononuclear cells (PBMCs), taken when the disease was refractory, from a patient treated with antithyroid drugs. CDR3 coding DNA: TGTGCCAGCTCACCGGGACTAGCTATCAATGAGCAGTTCTTC. Amino acid sequence: CASSPGLAINEQFF.